This record looks at one TCR beta chain sequence and its context. No antigen is known for it. The record originates from a study of cytomegalovirus exposure and HLA in healthy donors. Overall study context: The 130 or so validation repertoires were reported in a later analysis to have been generated on the same platform as the roughly 720 first-cohort repertoires. Study-wide findings and caveats: CMV antigen specificity was confirmed in vitro for a few CMV-associated chains. Cytomegalovirus-associated TCR beta chains were listed, numbering roughly 150. One later analysis, an examination of the 120 or so validation repertoires, found that first-cohort TCR clusters tended to co-occur in them.

Repertoires were generated with immunoSEQ multiplex PCR, while TCRdb's copy carries only in-frame clones and drops some. The sample includes 100,000 to 150,000 clones, approximately 91% seen only once; the top ten take about 2%. Per germline, CDR1 SGHDN and CDR2 FVKESK. Trimming pared 0 bases from V and 6 bases from J, leaving 7 bases between. This CDR3 comprises 13 residues. The rearrangement uses TRBV14 and TRBJ2-3, with D tentatively TRBD2 (5 bases). The sample taken for sequencing was PBMCs. This sequence was found in a woman younger than 35 in good health and CMV-seronegative. The CDR3 sequence is CASSQDLADTQYF. CDR3 sequence (DNA): TGTGCCAGCAGCCAAGATCTAGCTGATACGCAGTATTTT.